This T cell receptor (beta chain) comes out of a study of Ad26.COV2.S vaccination and SARS-CoV-2 variants. Overall study: Enrollment placed the donor in the COV1001 Ad26.COV2.S trial arm.

Regarding the study as a whole: After vaccination, substantial breadth of spike-specific CD8+ and CD4+ responses was reported.

Profiled with immunoSEQ multiplex PCR; TCRdb holds only in-frame clones, not every one. The profile shows 440,000 or so clones, roughly nine tenths of them singletons. This sample's treatment: some 20 received Ad26.COV2.S at low or high dose, single or two shots; roughly five received placebo; per-sample allocation not given. Collection of the samples took place on day 63 after the first injection of vaccine or placebo. Boston provided a donor who was an adult aged 18-55 years. Spike of the Wuhan-strain SARS-CoV-2 was expressed by an Ad26 vector, which formed the vaccine. Worth noting for this clone: Its antigen remains unknown.

Germline V gene sequence: CDR1 SGHAT, CDR2 FQNNGV. The CDR3 sequence is 13 residues long. Unmatched junction bases numbered 6, after V lost 5 bases and J lost 6 bases. The chain combines TRBV11-2 with TRBJ2-7, with 8 bases fitting TRBD2. This TCR derives from a person between 18 and 60 years old who received the Ad26.COV2.S COVID-19 vaccine or a placebo. The sample consisted of peripheral blood, taken in a trial of Ad26.COV2.S vaccine versus placebo. This chain's CDR3 is CASSGTAGGEQYF. For the CDR3, the DNA is TGTGCCAGCAGCGGAACCGCGGGGGGCGAGCAGTACTTC.